This T cell receptor beta chain emerged from a study of blood T cell repertoires in COVID-19 (dated by TCRdb to about 2020). For context, the study as a whole: Collaborator samples came from the United States, Italy and Spain and covered acute and convalescent phases of COVID-19. Where HLA class I and class II types were available, the types were taken from metadata supplied by the sample provider, not from assay-based typing. The repertoires were released in a freely available public database intended as a resource for research on the immune response to SARS-CoV-2. Samples came from the ongoing ImmuneRACE study (first 160 participants) plus 1,254 subjects from 6 global collaborators. Subjects who had been exposed to COVID-19, were actively infected with it, or had recovered from it provided the deeply sampled blood TCRbeta repertoires that made up the dataset. The material from the prospective study consisted of cDNA or gDNA derived from T cells, B-cell-depleted T cells, or PBMCs. Nearly every sample came with metadata listing a de-identified subject ID, COVID-19 status, age in years and sex.

The immunoSEQ Assay, a bias-controlled multiplex PCR, was used to amplify TCRbeta CDR3 regions from genomic DNA. From the authors' description of their analysis: Within the assay, amplification of reference gene primers was used to estimate how many nucleated cells each sample contained. Sequence reads were collapsed and filtered to measure the absolute abundance of every unique TCRbeta CDR3 rearrangement. Productive Simpson clonality was computed per sample as the square root of Simpson's diversity index over productive rearrangements. TCRdb's version of the immuneACCESS table is confined to in-frame rearrangements and falls short of the full clone set. An unresolved V gene accounts for under half of the shortfall where checked; the remainder is of unknown origin. D and trimming come from the DNA, and the V and J calls and clone size come from that table. This sample has 150,000 to 200,000 clones in its table, and roughly 87% of those were observed once. The ten largest clones represent 1.6% of the sample.

The table lists this clone with a count of one. Its binding antigen is unknown. Base-call qualities are not available, and no considerably larger clone is one nucleotide away. Other DNA sequences in this specimen translate into the identical CDR3. The germline V gene supplies CDR1 SGHTA and CDR2 FQGNSA. The CDR3 spans 14 residues, from the cysteine through the phenylalanine. Kept here is only the CDR3 DNA, which spans 42 bases and is read in frame from base 1. V sheds 2 bases and J sheds 3 bases, leaving 8 bases between their ends. Each collaborating institution followed its own protocols to collect whole blood in K2EDTA tubes. Collaborator samples were shipped for TCRbeta analysis as frozen whole blood, isolated PBMCs, or DNA extracted from either sample type. Overall study results and their limits: The amount of clinical and demographic metadata varied by source and participant and was provided uncurated.

This clonotype was sampled from a woman aged 45-65 years with acute or convalescent COVID-19. Sequencing was performed on peripheral blood. The chain employs TRBV7-2 and TRBJ1-3; no D gene call is confident. CDR3 sequence: CASSLSGLGNTIYF. The DNA sequence follows: TGTGCCAGCAGCTTATCCGGACTTGGAAACACCATATATTTT.